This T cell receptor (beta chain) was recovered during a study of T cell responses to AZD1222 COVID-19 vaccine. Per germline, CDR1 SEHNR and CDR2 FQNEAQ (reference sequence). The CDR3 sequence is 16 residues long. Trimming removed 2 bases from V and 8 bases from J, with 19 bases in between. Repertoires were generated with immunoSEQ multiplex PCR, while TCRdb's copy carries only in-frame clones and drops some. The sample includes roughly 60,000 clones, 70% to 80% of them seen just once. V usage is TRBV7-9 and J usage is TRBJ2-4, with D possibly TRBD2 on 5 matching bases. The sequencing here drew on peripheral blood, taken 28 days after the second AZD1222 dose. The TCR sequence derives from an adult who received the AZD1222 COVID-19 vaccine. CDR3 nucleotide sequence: TGTGCCAGCAGCTTAAGGGATCCGAGCCTCGGGGACATTCAGTACTTC. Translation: CASSLRDPSLGDIQYF. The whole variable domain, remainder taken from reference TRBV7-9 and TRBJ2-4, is DTGVSQNPRHKITKRGQNVTFRCDPISEHNRLYWYRQTLGQGPEFLTYFQNEAQLEKSRLLSDRFSAERPKGSFSTLEIQRTEQGDSAMYLCASSLRDPSLGDIQYFGAGTRLSVL.